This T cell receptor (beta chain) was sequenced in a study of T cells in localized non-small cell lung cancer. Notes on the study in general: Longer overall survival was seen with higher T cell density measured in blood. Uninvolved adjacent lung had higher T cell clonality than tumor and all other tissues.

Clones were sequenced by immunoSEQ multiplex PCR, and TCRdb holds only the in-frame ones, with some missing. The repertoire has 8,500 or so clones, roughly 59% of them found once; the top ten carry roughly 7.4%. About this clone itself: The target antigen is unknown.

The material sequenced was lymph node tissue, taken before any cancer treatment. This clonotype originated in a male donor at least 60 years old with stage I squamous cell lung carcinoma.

As DNA, the CDR3 is TGTGCCAGCAGCCGGTCGGCAGGGCGGTACAATGAGCAGTTCTTC. Protein product: CASSRSAGRYNEQFF. The rearrangement joins TRBV14 to TRBJ2-1; maybe TRBD1 (5 bases). This CDR3 is 15 amino acids long. Trimming removed 4 bases from V and 4 bases from J, with 14 bases in between. Germline V gene sequence: CDR1 SGHDN, CDR2 FVKESK. The full variable domain, rest sourced from reference TRBV14 and TRBJ2-1, is EAGVTQFPSHSVIEKGQTVTLRCDPISGHDNLYWYRRVMGKEIKFLLHFVKESKQDESGMPNNRFLAERTGGTYSTLKVQPAELEDSGVYFCASSRSAGRYNEQFFGPGTRLTVL.